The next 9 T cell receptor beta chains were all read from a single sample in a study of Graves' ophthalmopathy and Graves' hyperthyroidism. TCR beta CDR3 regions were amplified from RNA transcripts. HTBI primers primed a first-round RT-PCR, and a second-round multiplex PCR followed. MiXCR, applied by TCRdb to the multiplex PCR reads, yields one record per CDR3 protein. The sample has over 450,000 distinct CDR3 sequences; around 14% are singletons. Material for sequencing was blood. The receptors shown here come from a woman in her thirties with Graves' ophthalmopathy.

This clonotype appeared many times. CDR3 residues: CASSVGRGTGLNYGYTF. The CDR3 nucleotides are TGTGCCAGCAGCGTAGGGAGGGGGACAGGGCTTAACTATGGCTACACCTTC. J is TRBJ1-2 and V is TRBV9; TRBD1 aligns across 9 bases. This CDR3 spans 17 amino acids. CDR1 and CDR2 from the germline V gene are SGDLS and YYNGEE. After removal of 0 bases from V and 1 base from J, the junction contained 7 bases not matched to a gene.

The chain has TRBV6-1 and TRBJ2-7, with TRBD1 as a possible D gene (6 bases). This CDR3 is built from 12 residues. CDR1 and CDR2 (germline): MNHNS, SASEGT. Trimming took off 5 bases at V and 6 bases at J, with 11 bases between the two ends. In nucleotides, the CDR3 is TGTGCCAGCAGTACAGGGTACTTCGAGCAGTACTTC. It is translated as CASSTGYFEQYF.

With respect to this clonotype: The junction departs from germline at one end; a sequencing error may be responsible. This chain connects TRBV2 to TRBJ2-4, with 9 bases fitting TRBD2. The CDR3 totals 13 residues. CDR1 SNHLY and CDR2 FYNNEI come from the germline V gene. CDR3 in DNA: TGTGCCAGCAAATTTAGCGGGGGTGACATTAAGTACTTC. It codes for CASKFSGGDIKYF.

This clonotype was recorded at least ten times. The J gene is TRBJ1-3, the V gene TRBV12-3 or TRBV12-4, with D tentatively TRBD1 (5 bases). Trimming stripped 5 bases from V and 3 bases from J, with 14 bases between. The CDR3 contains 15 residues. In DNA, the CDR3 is TGTGCCAGCAGTCTCCGGGACGGTCGTGGAAACACCATATATTTT. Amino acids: CASSLRDGRGNTIYF.

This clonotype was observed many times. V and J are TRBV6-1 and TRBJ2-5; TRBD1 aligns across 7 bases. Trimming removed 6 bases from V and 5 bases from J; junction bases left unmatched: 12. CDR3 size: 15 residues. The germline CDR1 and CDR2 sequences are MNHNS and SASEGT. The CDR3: CASSAVGGSQETQYF. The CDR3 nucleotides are TGTGCCAGCAGCGCTGTAGGGGGCTCTCAGGAGACCCAGTACTTC.

The CDR3 loop reads CATSAGQGRDTEAFF. The CDR3 nucleotides read TGTGCCACCAGTGCTGGACAGGGGAGAGACACTGAAGCTTTCTTT. V and J are TRBV24-1 and TRBJ1-1; 9 positions match TRBD1. V gave up 5 bases and J gave up 3 bases; unmatched junction bases: 6. The CDR3 loop spans 15 amino acids. Germline V lookup: CDR1 KGHDR, CDR2 SFDVKD.

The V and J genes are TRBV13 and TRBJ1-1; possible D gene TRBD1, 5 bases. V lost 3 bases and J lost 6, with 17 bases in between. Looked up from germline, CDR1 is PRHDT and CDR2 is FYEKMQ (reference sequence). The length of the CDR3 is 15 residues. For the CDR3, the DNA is TGTGCCAGCAGCTTCTGGGGGGGAGGTACCCCTGAAGCTTTCTTT. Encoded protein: CASSFWGGGTPEAFF.

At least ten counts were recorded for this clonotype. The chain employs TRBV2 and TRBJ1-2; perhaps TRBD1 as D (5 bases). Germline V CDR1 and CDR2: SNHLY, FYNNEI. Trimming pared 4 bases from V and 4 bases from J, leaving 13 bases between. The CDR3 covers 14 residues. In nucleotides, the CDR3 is TGTGCCAGCAGTGTTCTCCCCGACAGCTATGGCTACACCTTC. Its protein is CASSVLPDSYGYTF. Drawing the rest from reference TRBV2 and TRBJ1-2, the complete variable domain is EPEVTQTPSHQVTQMGQEVILRCVPISNHLYFYWYRQILGQKVEFLVSFYNNEISEKSEIFDDQFSVERPDGSNFTLKIRSTKLEDSAMYFCASSVLPDSYGYTFGSGTRLTVV.

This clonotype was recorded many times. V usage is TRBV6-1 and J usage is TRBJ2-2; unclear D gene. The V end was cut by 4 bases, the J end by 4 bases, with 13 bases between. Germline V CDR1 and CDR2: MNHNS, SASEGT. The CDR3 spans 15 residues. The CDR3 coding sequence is TGTGCCAGCAGTGGCGCGTGGAGAAGCACCGGGGAGCTGTTTTTT. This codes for CASSGAWRSTGELFF.